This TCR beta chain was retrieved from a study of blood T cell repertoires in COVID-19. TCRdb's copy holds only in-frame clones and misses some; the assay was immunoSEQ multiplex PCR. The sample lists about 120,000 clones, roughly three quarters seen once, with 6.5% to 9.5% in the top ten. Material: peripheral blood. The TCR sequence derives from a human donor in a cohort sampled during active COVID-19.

This chain's CDR3 is CASSAYRVGEQYF. The CDR3, as DNA: TGTGCCAGCAGCGCTTACAGGGTTGGGGAGCAGTACTTC. The gene calls are TRBV9 and TRBJ2-7; possible D gene TRBD1, 6 bases. The CDR3 consists of 13 residues. Per the germline V gene, CDR1 is SGDLS and CDR2 is YYNGEE. V was clipped by 3 bases and J by 7 bases, with 14 bases between them. The full variable domain, in which reference TRBV9 and TRBJ2-7 provide the parts outside the CDR3, is DSGVTQTPKHLITATGQRVTLRCSPRSGDLSVYWYQQSLDQGLQFLIQYYNGEERAKGNILERFSAQQFPDLHSELNLSSLELGDSALYFCASSAYRVGEQYFGPGTRLTVT.